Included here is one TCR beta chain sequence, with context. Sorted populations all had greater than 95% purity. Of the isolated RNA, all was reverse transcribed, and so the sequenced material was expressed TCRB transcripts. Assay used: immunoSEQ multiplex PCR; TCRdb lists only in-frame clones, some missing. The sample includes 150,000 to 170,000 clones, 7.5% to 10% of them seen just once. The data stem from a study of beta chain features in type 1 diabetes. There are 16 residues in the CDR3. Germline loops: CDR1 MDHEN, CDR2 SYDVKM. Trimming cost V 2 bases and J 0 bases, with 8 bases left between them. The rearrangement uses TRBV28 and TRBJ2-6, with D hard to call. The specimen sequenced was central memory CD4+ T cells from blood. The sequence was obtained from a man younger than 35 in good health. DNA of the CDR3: TGTGCCAGCAGTTTAGCCGGTCTCTCTGGGGCCAACGTCCTGACTTTC. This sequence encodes CASSLAGLSGANVLTF.